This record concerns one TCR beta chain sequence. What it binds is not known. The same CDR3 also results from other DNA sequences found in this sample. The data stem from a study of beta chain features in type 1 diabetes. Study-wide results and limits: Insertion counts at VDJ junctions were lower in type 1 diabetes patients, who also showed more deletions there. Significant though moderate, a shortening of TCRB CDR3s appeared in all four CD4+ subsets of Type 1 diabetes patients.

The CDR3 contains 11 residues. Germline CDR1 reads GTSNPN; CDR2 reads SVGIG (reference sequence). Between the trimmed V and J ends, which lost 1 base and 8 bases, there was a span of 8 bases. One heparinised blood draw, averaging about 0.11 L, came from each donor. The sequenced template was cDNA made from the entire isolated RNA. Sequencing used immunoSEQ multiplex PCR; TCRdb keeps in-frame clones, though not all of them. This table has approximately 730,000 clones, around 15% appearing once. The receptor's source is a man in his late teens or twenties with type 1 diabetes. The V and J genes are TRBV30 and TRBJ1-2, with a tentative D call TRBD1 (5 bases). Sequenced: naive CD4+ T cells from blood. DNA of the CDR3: TGTGCCTGGAGTGGCGGGGCAGGCTACACCTTC. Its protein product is CAWSGGAGYTF. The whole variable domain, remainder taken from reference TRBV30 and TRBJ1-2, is SQTIHQWPATLVQPVGSPLSLECTVEGTSNPNLYWYRQAAGRGLQLLFYSVGIGQISSEVPQNLSASRPQDRQFILSSKKLLLSDSGFYLCAWSGGAGYTFGSGTRLTVV.